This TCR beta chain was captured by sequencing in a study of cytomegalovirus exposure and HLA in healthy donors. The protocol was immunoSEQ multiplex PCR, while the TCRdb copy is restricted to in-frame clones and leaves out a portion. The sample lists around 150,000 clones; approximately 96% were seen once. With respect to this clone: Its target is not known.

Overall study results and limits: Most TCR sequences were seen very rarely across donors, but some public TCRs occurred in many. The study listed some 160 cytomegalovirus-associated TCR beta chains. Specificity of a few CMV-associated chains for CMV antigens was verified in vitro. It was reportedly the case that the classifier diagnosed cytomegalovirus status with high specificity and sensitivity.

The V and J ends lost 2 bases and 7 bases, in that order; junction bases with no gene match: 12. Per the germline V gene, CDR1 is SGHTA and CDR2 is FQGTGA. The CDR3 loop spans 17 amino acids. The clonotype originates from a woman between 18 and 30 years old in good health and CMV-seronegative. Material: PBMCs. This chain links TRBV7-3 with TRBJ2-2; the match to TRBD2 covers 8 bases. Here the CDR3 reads CASSLRVSGALGGELFF. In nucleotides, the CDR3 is TGTGCCAGCAGCTTACGGGTTAGCGGGGCTCTCGGCGGGGAGCTGTTTTTT.